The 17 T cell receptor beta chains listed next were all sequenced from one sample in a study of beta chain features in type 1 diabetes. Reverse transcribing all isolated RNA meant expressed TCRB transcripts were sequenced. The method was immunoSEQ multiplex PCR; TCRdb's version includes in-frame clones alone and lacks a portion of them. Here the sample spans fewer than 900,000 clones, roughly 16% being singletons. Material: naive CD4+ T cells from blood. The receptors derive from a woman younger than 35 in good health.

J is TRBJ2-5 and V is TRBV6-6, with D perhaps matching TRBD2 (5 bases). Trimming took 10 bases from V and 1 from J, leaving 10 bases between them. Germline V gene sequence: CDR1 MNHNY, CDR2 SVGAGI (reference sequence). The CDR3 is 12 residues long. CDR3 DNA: TGTGCCATCTCGGGGATCCAAGAGACCCAGTACTTC. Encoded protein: CAISGIQETQYF.

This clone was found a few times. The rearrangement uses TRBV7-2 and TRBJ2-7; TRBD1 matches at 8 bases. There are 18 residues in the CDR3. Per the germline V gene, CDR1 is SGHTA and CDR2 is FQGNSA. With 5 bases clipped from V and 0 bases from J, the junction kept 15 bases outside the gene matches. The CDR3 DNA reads TGTGCCAGCAGCGTCCCAACTAGACAGGGGACAAGCTCCTACGAGCAGTACTTC. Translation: CASSVPTRQGTSSYEQYF.

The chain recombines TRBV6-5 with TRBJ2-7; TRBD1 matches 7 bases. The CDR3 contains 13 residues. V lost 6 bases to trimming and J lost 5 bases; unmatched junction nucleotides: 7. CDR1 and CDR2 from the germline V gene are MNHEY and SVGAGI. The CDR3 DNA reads TGTGCCAGCAGGGACACAGGGGCGGACGAGCAGTACTTC. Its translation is CASRDTGADEQYF.

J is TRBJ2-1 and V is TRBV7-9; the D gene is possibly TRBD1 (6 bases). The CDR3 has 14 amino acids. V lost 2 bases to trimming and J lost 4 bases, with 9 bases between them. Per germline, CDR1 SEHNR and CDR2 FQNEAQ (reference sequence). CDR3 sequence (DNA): TGTGCCAGCAGCTTATCACAGGGTTACAATGAGCAGTTCTTC. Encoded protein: CASSLSQGYNEQFF.

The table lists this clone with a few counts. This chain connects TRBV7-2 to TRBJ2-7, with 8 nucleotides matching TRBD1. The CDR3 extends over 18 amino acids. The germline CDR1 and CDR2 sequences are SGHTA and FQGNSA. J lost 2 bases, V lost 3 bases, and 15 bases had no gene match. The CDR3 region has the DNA TGTGCCAGCAGCTTCCTTCCCCGGAGGGCGACAGGGGCCTACGAGCAGTACTTC. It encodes CASSFLPRRATGAYEQYF.

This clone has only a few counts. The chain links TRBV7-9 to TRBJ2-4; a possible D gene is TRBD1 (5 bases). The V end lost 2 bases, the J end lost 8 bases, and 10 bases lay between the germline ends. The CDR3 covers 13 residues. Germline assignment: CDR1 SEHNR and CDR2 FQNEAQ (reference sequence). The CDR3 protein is CASSLSGIDIQYF. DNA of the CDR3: TGTGCCAGCAGCTTATCAGGGATTGACATTCAGTACTTC.

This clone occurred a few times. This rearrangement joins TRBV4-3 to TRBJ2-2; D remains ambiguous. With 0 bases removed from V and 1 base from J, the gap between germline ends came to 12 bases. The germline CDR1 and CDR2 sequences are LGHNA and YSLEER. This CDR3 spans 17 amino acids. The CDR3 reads CASSQEVWVENTGELFF. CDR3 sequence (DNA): TGCGCCAGCAGCCAAGAGGTATGGGTGGAGAACACCGGGGAGCTGTTTTTT.

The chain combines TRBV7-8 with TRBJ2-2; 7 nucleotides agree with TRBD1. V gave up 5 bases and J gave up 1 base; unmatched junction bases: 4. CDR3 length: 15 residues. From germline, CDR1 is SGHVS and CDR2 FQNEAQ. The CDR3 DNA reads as TGTGCCAGCAGCCCCCGGGACAGGAACACCGGGGAGCTGTTTTTT. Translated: CASSPRDRNTGELFF.

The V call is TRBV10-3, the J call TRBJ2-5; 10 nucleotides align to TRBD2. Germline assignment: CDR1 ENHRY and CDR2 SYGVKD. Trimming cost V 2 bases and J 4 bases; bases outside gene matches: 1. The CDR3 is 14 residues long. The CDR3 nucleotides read TGTGCCATCAGTGAGAGACTAGCGGGAGAGACCCAGTACTTC. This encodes CAISERLAGETQYF.

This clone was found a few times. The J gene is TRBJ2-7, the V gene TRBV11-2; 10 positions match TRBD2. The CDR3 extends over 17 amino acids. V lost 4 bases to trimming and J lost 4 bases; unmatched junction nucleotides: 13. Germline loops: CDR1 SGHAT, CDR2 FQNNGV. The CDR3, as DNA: TGTGCCAGCAGCTCCTTACGAGGGGGTAGCGGGAGGTACGAGCAGTACTTC. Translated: CASSSLRGGSGRYEQYF.

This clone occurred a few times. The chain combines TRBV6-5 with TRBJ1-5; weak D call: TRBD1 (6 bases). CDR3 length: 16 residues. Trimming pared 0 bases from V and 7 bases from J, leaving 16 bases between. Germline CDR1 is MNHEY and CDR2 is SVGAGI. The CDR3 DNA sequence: TGTGCCAGCAGTTACTCGTCGTTAGCCGGGGGCCAGCCCCAGCATTTT. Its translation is CASSYSSLAGGQPQHF.

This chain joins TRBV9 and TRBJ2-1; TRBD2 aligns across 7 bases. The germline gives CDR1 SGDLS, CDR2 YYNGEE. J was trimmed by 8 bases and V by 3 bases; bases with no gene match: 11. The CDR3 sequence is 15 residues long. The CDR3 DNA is TGTGCCAGCAGCGGTGGTGCGGGAGCCGGGTATGAGCAGTTCTTC. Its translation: CASSGGAGAGYEQFF.

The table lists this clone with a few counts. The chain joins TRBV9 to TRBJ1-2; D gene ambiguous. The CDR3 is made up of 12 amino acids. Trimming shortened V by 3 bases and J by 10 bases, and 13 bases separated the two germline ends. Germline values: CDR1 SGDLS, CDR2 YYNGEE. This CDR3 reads CASSAAKGLYTF. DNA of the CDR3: TGTGCCAGCAGCGCAGCCAAGGGCCTCTACACCTTC.

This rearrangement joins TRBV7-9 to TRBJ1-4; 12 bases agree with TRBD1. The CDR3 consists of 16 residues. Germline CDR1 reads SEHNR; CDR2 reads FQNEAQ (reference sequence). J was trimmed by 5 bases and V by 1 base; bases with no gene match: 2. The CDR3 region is CASSLGDRGPNEKLFF. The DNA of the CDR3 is TGTGCCAGCAGCTTAGGGGACAGGGGGCCGAATGAAAAACTGTTTTTT.

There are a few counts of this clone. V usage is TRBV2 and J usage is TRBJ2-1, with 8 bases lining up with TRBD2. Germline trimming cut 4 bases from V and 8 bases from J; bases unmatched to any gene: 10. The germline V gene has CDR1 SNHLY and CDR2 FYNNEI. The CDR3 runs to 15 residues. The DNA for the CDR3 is TGTGCCAGCAGTGGGAGCGGGAGAAGGGCATATGAGCAGTTCTTC. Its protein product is CASSGSGRRAYEQFF.

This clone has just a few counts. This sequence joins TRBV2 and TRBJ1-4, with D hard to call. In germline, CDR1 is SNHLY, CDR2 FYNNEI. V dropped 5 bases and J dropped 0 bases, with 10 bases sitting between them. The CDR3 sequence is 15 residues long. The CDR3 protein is CASSPSGATNEKLFF. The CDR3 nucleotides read TGTGCCAGCAGTCCCTCGGGAGCAACTAATGAAAAACTGTTTTTT. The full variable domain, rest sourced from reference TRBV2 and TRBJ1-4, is EPEVTQTPSHQVTQMGQEVILRCVPISNHLYFYWYRQILGQKVEFLVSFYNNEISEKSEIFDDQFSVERPDGSNFTLKIRSTKLEDSAMYFCASSPSGATNEKLFFGSGTQLSVL.

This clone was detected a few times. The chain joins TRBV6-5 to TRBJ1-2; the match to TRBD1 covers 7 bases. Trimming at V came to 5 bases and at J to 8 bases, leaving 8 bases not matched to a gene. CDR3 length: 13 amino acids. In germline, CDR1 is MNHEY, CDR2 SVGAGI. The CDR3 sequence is CASSKGQLEGYTF. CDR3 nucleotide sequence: TGTGCCAGCAGTAAGGGACAGTTGGAAGGCTACACCTTC.